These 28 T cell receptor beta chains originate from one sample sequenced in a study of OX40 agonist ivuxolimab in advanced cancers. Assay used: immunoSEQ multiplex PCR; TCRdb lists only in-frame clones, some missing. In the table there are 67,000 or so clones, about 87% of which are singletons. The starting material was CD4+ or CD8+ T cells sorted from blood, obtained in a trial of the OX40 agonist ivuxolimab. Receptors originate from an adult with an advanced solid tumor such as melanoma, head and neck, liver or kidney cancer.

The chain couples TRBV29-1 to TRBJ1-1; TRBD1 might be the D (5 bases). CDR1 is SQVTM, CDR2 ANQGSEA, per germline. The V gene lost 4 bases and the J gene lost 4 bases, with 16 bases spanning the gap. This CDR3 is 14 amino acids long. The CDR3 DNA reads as TGCAGCGTTGGGCGAGGGGACGAGGGCACTGAAGCTTTCTTT. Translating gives CSVGRGDEGTEAFF.

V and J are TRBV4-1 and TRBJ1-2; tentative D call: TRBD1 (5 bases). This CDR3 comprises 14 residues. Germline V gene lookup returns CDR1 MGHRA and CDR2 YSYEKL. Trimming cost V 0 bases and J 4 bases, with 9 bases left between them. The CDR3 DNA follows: TGCGCCAGCAGCCAAGAACAGGCCGCCTATGGCTACACCTTC. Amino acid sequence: CASSQEQAAYGYTF.

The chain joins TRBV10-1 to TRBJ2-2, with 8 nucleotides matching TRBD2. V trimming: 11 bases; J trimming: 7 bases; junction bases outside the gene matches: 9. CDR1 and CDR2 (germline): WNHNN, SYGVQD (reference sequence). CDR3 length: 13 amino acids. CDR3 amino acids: CACEAGVGGELFF. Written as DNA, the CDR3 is TGCGCCTGTGAAGCGGGAGTTGGCGGGGAGCTGTTTTTT.

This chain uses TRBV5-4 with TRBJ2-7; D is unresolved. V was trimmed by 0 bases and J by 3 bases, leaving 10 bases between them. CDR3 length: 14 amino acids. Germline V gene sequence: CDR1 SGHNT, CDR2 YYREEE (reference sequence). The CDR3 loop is CASSLASQSYEQYF. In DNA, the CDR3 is TGTGCCAGCAGCTTGGCGTCACAGAGCTACGAGCAGTACTTC.

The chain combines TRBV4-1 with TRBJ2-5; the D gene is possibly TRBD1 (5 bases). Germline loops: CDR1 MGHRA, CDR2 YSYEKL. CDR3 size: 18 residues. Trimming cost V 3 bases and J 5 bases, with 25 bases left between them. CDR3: CASSHAGSGSGPRETQYF. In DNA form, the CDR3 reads TGCGCCAGCAGCCATGCTGGTTCAGGGTCGGGTCCAAGGGAGACCCAGTACTTC.

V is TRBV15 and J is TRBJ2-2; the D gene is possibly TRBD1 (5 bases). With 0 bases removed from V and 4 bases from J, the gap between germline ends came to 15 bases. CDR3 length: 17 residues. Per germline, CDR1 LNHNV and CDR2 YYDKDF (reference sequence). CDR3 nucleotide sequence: TGTGCCACCAGCAGAGATAAGGGGCTCCGGCTCACCGGGGAGCTGTTTTTT. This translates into CATSRDKGLRLTGELFF.

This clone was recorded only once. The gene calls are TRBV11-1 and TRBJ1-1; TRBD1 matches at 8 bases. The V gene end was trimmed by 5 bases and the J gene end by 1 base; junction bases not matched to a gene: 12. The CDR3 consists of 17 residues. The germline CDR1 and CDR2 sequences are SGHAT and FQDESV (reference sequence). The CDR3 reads CASSTRQGSFTNTEAFF. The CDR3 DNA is TGTGCCAGCAGCACCCGACAGGGGTCCTTCACGAACACTGAAGCTTTCTTT. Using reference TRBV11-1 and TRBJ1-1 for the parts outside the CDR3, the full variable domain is EAEVAQSPRYKITEKSQAVAFWCDPISGHATLYWYRQILGQGPELLVQFQDESVVDDSQLPKDRFSAERLKGVDSTLKIQPAELGDSAMYLCASSTRQGSFTNTEAFFGQGTRLTVV.

The CDR3 sequence is CASSLGVRLSTDTQYF. Here the CDR3 DNA reads TGTGCCAGCAGCTTGGGGGTGAGACTATCCACAGATACGCAGTATTTT. This chain connects TRBV7-2 to TRBJ2-3; D may be TRBD1 or TRBD2 (5 bases each). The CDR3 is 16 amino acids. With 3 bases removed from V and 2 bases from J, the gap between germline ends came to 15 bases. In germline, CDR1 is SGHTA, CDR2 FQGNSA. Supplemented by reference TRBV7-2 and TRBJ2-3, the full variable domain reads GAGVSQSPSNKVTEKGKDVELRCDPISGHTALYWYRQSLGQGLEFLIYFQGNSAPDKSGLPSDRFSAERTGGSVSTLTIQRTQQEDSAVYLCASSLGVRLSTDTQYFGPGTRLTVL.

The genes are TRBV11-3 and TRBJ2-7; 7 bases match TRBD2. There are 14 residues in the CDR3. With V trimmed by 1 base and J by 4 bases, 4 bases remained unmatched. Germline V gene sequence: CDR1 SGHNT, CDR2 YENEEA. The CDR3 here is CASSLAGGQYEQYF. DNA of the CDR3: TGTGCCAGCAGCTTAGCGGGAGGACAATACGAGCAGTACTTC.

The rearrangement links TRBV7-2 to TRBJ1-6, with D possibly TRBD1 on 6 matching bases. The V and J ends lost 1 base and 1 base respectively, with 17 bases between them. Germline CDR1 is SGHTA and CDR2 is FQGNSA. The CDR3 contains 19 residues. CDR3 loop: CASSLGVGGFGSYNSPLHF. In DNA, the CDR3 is TGTGCCAGCAGCTTAGGGGTGGGGGGCTTCGGTTCCTATAATTCACCCCTCCACTTT.

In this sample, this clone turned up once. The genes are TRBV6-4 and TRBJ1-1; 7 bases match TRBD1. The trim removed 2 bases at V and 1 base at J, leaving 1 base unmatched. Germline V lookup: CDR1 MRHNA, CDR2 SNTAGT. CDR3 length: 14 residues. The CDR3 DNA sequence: TGTGCCAGCAGTGACCGGGACAGGAACACTGAAGCTTTCTTT. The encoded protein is CASSDRDRNTEAFF.

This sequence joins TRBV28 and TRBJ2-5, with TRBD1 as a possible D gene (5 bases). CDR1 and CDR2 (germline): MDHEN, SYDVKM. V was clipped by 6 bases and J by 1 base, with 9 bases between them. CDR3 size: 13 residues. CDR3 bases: TGTGCCAGCAGCACAGGCTCCCAAGAGACCCAGTACTTC. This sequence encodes CASSTGSQETQYF.

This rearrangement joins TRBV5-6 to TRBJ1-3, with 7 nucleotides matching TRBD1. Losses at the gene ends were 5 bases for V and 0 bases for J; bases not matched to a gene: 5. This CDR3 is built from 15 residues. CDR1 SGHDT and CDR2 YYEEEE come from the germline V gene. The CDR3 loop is CASSGTVNSGNTIYF. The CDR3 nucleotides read TGTGCCAGCAGTGGGACAGTCAACTCTGGAAACACCATATATTTT.

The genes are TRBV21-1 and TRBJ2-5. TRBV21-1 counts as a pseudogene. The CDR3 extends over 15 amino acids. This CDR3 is CASSDVKVRQETQYF. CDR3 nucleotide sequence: TGTGCCAGCTCCGACGTGAAGGTCCGCCAAGAGACCCAGTACTTC.

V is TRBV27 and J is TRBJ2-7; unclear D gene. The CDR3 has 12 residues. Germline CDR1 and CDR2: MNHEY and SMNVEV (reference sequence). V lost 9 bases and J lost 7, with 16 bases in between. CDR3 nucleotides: TGTGCCAGAGGGAACCTACGAGGAGAGCAGTACTTC. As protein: CARGNLRGEQYF.

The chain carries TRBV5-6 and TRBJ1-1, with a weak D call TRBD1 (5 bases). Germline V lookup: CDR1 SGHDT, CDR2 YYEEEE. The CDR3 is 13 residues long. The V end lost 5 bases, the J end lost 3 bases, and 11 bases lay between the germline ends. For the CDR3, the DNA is TGTGCCAGCAGGAGGGGTTTGGACACTGAAGCTTTCTTT. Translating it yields CASRRGLDTEAFF.

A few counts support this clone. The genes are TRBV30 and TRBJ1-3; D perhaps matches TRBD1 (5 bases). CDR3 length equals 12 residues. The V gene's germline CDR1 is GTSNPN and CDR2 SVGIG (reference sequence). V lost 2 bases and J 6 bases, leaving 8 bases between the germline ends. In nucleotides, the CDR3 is TGTGCCTGGAGTCAGGGTGAAAACACCATATATTTT. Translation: CAWSQGENTIYF.

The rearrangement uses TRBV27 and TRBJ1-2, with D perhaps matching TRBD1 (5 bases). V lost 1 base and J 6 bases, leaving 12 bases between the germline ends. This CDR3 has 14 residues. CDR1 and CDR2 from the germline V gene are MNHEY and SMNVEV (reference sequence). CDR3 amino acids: CASSLWGRGDGYTF. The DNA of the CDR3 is TGTGCCAGCAGTTTATGGGGTAGAGGGGATGGCTACACCTTC.

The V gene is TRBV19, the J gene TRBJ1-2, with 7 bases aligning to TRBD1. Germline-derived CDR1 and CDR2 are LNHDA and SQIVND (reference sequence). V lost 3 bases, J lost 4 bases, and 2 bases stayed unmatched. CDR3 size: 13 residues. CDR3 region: CASSIRDSYGYTF. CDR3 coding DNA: TGTGCCAGTAGTATTCGGGACAGCTATGGCTACACCTTC.

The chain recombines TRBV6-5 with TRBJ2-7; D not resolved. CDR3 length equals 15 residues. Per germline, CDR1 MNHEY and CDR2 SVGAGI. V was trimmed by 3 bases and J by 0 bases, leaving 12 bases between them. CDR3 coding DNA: TGTGCCAGCAGTTATGGCAGGCGCCCCTCCTACGAGCAGTACTTC. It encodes CASSYGRRPSYEQYF.

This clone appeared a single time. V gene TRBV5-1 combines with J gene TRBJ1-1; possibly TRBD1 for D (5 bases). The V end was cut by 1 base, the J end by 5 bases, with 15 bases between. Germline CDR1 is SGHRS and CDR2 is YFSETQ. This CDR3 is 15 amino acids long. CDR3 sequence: CASSLLPRGDTEAFF. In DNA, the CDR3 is TGCGCCAGCAGCTTGCTTCCTCGAGGGGATACTGAAGCTTTCTTT.

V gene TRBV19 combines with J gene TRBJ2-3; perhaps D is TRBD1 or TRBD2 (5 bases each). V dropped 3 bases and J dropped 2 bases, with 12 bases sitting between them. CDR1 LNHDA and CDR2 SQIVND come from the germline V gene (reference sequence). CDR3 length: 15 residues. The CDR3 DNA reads TGTGCCAGTAGTATTATGGGGACCCTCACAGATACGCAGTATTTT. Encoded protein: CASSIMGTLTDTQYF.

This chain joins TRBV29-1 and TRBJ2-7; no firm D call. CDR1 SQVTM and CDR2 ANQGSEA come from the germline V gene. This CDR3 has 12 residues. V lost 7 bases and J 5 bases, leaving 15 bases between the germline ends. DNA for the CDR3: TGCAGCGCCCGTGGCCCCGGGCACGAGCAGTACTTC. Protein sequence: CSARGPGHEQYF.

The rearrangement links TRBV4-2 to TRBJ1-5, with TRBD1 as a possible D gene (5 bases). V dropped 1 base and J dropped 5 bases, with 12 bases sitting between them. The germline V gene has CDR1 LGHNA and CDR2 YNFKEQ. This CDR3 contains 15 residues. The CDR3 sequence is CASSQGDQVDQPQHF. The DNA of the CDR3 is TGTGCCAGCAGCCAAGGGGACCAGGTGGATCAGCCCCAGCATTTT.

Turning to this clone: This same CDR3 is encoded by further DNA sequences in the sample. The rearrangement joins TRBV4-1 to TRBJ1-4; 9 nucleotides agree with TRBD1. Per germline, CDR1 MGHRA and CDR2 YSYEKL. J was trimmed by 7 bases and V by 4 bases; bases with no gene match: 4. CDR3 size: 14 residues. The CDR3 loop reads CASSPGTGSEKLFF. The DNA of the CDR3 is TGCGCCAGCAGCCCCGGGACAGGGAGTGAAAAACTGTTTTTT.

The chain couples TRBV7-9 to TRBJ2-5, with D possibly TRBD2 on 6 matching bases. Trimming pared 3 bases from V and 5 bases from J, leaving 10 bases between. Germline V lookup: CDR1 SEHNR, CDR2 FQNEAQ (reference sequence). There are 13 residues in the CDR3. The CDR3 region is CASSFGGMETQYF. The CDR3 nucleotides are TGTGCCAGCAGCTTTGGCGGGATGGAGACCCAGTACTTC. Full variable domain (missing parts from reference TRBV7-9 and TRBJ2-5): DTGVSQNPRHKITKRGQNVTFRCDPISEHNRLYWYRQTLGQGPEFLTYFQNEAQLEKSRLLSDRFSAERPKGSFSTLEIQRTEQGDSAMYLCASSFGGMETQYFGPGTRLLVL.

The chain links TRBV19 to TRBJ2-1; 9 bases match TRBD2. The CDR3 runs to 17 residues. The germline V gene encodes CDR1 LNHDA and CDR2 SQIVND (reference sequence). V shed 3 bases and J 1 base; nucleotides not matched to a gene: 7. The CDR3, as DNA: TGTGCCAGTAGTATCGGTAGCGGGGGTACGTCCTACAATGAGCAGTTCTTC. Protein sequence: CASSIGSGGTSYNEQFF. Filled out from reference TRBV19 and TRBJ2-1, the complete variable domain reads DGGITQSPKYLFRKEGQNVTLSCEQNLNHDAMYWYRQDPGQGLRLIYYSQIVNDFQKGDIAEGYSVSREKKESFPLTVTSAQKNPTAFYLCASSIGSGGTSYNEQFFGPGTRLTVL.

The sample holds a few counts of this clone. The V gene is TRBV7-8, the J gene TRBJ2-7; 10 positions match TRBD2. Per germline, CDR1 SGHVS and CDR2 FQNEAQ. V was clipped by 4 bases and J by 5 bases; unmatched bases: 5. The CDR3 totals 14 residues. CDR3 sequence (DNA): TGTGCCAGCAGCTCCAGCGGGAGGGCGCACGAGCAGTACTTC. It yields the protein CASSSSGRAHEQYF. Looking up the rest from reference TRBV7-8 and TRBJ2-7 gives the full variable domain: GAGVSQSPRYKVAKRGQDVALRCDPISGHVSLFWYQQALGQGPEFLTYFQNEAQLDKSGLPSDRFFAERPEGSVSTLKIQRTQQEDSAVYLCASSSSGRAHEQYFGPGTRLTVT.